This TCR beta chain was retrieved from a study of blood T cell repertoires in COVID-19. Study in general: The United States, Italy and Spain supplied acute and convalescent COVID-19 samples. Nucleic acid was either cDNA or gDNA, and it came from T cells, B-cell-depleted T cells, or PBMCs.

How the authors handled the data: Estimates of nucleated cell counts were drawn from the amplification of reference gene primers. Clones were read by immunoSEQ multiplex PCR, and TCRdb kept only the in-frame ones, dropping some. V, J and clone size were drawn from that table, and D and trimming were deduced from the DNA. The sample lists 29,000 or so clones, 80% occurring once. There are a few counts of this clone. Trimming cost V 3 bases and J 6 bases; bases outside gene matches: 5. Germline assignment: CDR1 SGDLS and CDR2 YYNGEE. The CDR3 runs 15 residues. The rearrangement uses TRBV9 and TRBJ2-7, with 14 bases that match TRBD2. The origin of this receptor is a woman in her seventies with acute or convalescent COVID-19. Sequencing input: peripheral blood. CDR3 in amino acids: CASSGGTSGSFEQYF. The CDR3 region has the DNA TGTGCCAGCAGCGGGGGGACTAGCGGGAGTTTCGAGCAGTACTTC. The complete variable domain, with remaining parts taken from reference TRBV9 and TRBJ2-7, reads DSGVTQTPKHLITATGQRVTLRCSPRSGDLSVYWYQQSLDQGLQFLIQYYNGEERAKGNILERFSAQQFPDLHSELNLSSLELGDSALYFCASSGGTSGSFEQYFGPGTRLTVT.